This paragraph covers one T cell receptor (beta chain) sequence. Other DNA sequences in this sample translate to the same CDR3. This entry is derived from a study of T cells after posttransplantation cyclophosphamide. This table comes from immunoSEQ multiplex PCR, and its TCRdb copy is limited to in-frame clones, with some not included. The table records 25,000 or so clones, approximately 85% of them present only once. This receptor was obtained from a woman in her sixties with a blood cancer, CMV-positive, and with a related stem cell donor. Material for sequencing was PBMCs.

CDR3 residues: CASSLGTYNEQFF. CDR3 coding DNA: TGCGCCAGCAGCTTAGGGACTTACAATGAGCAGTTCTTC. V usage is TRBV5-1 and J usage is TRBJ2-1, with D tentatively TRBD2 (6 bases). The germline V and J ends were trimmed by 2 bases and 4 bases, with 7 bases remaining between them. CDR3 length equals 13 residues. CDR1 SGHRS and CDR2 YFSETQ come from the germline V gene.